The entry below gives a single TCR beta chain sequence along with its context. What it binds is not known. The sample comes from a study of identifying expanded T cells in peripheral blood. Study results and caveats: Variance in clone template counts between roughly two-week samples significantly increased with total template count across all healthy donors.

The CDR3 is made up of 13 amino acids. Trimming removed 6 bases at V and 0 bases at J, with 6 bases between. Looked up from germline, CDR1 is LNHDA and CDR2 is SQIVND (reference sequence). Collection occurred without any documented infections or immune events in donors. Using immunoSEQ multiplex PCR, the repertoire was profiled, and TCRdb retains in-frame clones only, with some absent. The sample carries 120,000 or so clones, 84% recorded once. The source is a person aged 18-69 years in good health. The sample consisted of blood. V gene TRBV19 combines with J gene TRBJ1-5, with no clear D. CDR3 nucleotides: TGTGCCAGTAGCACAAGTAGCAATCAGCCCCAGCATTTT. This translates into CASSTSSNQPQHF.